This T cell receptor beta chain was recorded in a study of blood T cell repertoires in COVID-19. As for the study in general: Whether acute or convalescent, the COVID-19 samples came from the United States, Italy and Spain. PBMCs, B-cell-depleted T cells, or T cells were the source of the cDNA or gDNA that made up the material.

In its sample, this clone was seen a few times. Original analysis: Using reference gene primer amplification, nucleated cell counts were estimated. Sequenced by immunoSEQ multiplex PCR; TCRdb stores in-frame clones only, minus some. The DNA gave D and trimming, while V, J and clone size come from that table. The data contain 200,000 to 250,000 clones, 80% to 90% of them singletons. CDR1 is LGHNT, CDR2 FRNRAP, per germline. The CDR3 has 13 amino acids. Trimming removed 11 bases from V and 3 bases from J; junction bases left unmatched: 4. The clonotype comes from a woman aged 45-60 years with active or convalescent COVID-19. What was sequenced was peripheral blood. The chain couples TRBV12-5 to TRBJ2-2, with 9 nucleotides matching TRBD1. This CDR3 is CAGDREDTGELFF. The CDR3 bases are TGTGCTGGGGACAGGGAGGACACCGGGGAGCTGTTTTTT. Based on the CDR3 plus reference TRBV12-5 and TRBJ2-2, the full variable domain is DARVTQTPRHKVTEMGQEVTMRCQPILGHNTVFWYRQTMMQGLELLAYFRNRAPLDDSGMPKDRFSAEMPDATLATLKIQPSEPRDSAVYFCAGDREDTGELFFGEGSRLTVL.